The present T cell receptor (beta chain) was sequenced within a study of cytomegalovirus exposure and HLA in healthy donors. This clone was seen a single time. As yet, its antigen is unknown. This PCR relied on a set of 60 Vbeta primers and 13 Jbeta primers. Using immunoSEQ multiplex PCR, the repertoire was profiled, and TCRdb retains in-frame clones only, with some absent. Here the sample spans 150,000 to 200,000 clones, roughly 79% being singletons. Germline assignment: CDR1 SQVTM and CDR2 ANQGSEA. There are 15 residues in the CDR3. Trimming removed 7 bases from V and 4 bases from J; junction bases left unmatched: 12. Study-wide results and caveats: Generally TCR sequences proved uncommon, though certain public TCRs appeared in numerous donors. In a later analysis, HLA-associated TCR beta chains were more clonally expanded than equally common others. Altogether, 160 or so TCR beta chains were recorded as cytomegalovirus-associated.

The sequencing input was PBMCs. The J gene is TRBJ2-1, the V gene TRBV29-1, with 8 positions matching TRBD2. The TCR sequence derives from a woman aged 40 to 50 in good health and CMV-seronegative. CDR3 loop: CSAKAASGSYNEQFF. CDR3 in DNA: TGCAGCGCCAAAGCGGCTAGCGGGTCGTACAATGAGCAGTTCTTC.